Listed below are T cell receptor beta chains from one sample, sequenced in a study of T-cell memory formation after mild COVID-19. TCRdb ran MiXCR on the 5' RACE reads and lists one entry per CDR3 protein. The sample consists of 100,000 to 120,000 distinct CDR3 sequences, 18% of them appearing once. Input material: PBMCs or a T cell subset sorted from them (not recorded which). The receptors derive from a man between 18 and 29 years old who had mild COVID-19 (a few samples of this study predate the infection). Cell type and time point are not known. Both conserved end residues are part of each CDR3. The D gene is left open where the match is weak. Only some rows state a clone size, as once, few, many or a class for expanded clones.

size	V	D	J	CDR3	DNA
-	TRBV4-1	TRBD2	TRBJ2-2	CASSRGLAGPRELFF	TGCGCCAGCAGCCGAGGACTAGCGGGGCCCCGGGAGCTGTTTTTT
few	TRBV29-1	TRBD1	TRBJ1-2	CSVYSGGNGYTF	TGCAGCGTTTACTCAGGGGGCAATGGCTACACCTTC
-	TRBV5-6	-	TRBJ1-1	CASSLEDRLNTEAFF	TGTGCCAGCAGCTTGGAAGACAGACTGAACACTGAAGCTTTCTTT
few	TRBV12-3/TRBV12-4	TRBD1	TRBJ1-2	CASSAKDRGYGYTF	TGTGCCAGCAGTGCTAAGGACAGGGGGTATGGCTACACCTTC
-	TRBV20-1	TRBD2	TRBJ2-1	CSAFHSGGAVYNEQFF	TGCAGTGCTTTTCATAGCGGGGGGGCGGTCTACAATGAGCAGTTCTTC
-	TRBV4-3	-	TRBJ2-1	CASSRMPRRDDPYNEQFF	TGCGCCAGCAGCCGCATGCCGAGGCGGGATGATCCCTACAATGAGCAGTTCTTC
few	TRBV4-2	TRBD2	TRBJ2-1	CASSQDRGDEQFF	TGTGCCAGCAGCCAAGATCGGGGGGATGAGCAGTTCTTC
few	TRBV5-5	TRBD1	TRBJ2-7	CASSFQGQGYSYEQYF	TGTGCCAGCAGCTTCCAGGGACAGGGATACTCCTACGAGCAGTACTTC
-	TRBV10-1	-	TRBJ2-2	CASSRERFANTGELFF	TGCGCCAGCAGCAGGGAACGATTCGCGAACACCGGGGAGCTGTTTTTT
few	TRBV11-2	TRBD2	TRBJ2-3	CASSTGSLAGATDTQYF	TGTGCCAGCAGCACTGGATCGCTAGCGGGGGCCACAGATACGCAGTATTTT
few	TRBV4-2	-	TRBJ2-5	CASSQDPGARETQYF	TGTGCCAGCAGCCAAGACCCGGGGGCACGTGAGACCCAGTACTTC
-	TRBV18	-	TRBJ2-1	CASSPLSVSYNEQFF	TGTGCCAGCTCACCATTATCCGTCTCCTACAATGAGCAGTTCTTC
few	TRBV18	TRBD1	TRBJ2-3	CASSPSGQGLTDTQYF	TGTGCCAGCTCACCATCGGGACAGGGTCTGACAGATACGCAGTATTTT
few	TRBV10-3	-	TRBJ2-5	CAIRVGLGSQETQYF	TGTGCCATCAGGGTCGGTTTGGGGTCTCAAGAGACCCAGTACTTC
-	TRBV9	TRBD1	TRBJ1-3	CASSVGTATGGNTIYF	TGTGCCAGCAGCGTGGGGACAGCGACAGGAGGAAACACCATATATTTT
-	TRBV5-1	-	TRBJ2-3	CASSLEVDTRDTQYF	TGCGCCAGCAGCTTGGAGGTGGATACCAGAGATACGCAGTATTTT
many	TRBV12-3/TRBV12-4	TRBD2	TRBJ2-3	CASSSRTSGGRGTQYF	TGTGCCAGCAGCTCCCGGACTAGCGGGGGGCGGGGTACGCAGTATTTT
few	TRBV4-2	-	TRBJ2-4	CASSQGDGGPPAKNIQYF	TGTGCCAGCAGCCAAGGGGACGGGGGCCCGCCGGCCAAAAACATTCAGTACTTC
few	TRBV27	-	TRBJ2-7	CASSFRGREQYF	TGTGCCAGCAGTTTCCGCGGTCGCGAGCAGTACTTC
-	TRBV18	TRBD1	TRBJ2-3	CASSPTLRGDTQYF	TGTGCCAGCTCACCAACCCTCAGGGGGGATACGCAGTATTTT
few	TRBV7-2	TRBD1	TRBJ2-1	CASSPPGQAVHEQFF	TGTGCCAGCAGCCCTCCGGGACAGGCGGTCCATGAGCAGTTCTTC
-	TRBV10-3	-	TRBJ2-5	CAISESGSPETQYF	TGTGCCATCAGTGAATCGGGGTCCCCAGAGACCCAGTACTTC
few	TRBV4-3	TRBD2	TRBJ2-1	CASSQVLAGGHEQFF	TGCGCCAGCAGCCAAGTCTTAGCGGGGGGCCATGAGCAGTTCTTC
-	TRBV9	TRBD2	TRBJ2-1	CASSVGLAEPNEQFF	TGTGCCAGCAGCGTAGGCCTAGCGGAGCCCAATGAGCAGTTCTTC
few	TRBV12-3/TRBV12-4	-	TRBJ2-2	CASSPRRTAVGELFF	TGTGCCAGCAGTCCTAGACGGACGGCCGTGGGGGAGCTGTTTTTT
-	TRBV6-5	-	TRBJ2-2	CASSRRAGVNTGELFF	TGTGCCAGCAGTCGACGCGCAGGGGTTAACACCGGGGAGCTGTTTTTT
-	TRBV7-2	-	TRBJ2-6	CASSVQGRSSGANVLTF	TGTGCCAGCAGCGTCCAAGGCCGCAGCTCTGGGGCCAACGTCCTGACTTTC
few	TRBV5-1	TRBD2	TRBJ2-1	CASSLLAVGEQFF	TGCGCCAGCAGTTTACTAGCGGTGGGTGAGCAGTTCTTC
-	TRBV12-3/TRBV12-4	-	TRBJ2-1	CASSFGGFNEQFF	TGTGCCAGCAGTTTTGGGGGCTTCAATGAGCAGTTCTTC
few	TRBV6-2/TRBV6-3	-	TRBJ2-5	CASATTGSETQYF	TGTGCCAGCGCAACCACAGGGTCGGAGACCCAGTACTTC
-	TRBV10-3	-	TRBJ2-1	CAISGGQNEQFF	TGTGCCATCAGTGGGGGTCAGAATGAGCAGTTCTTC
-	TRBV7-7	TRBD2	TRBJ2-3	CASSPSGGKSDTQYF	TGTGCTAGCAGCCCCTCGGGGGGGAAATCAGATACGCAGTATTTT
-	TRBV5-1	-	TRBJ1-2	CASTQGGSNYGYTF	TGCGCCAGCACCCAGGGTGGGAGTAACTATGGCTACACCTTC
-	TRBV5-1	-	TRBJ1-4	CASSLDGQGLATGLFF	TGCGCCAGCAGCTTGGACGGGCAGGGGCTTGCAACGGGCCTGTTTTTT
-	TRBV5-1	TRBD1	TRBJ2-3	CASRGQGNTDTQYF	TGCGCCAGCAGGGGACAGGGGAACACAGATACGCAGTATTTT
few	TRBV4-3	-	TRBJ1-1	CASSQDRGVNAFF	TGCGCCAGCAGCCAAGATAGGGGAGTGAACGCTTTCTTT
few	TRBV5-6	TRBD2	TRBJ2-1	CASSLLRGGYEQFF	TGTGCCAGCAGCTTGCTGCGGGGGGGCTATGAGCAGTTCTTC
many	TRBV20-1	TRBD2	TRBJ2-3	CRPGAGDTDTQYF	TGCAGGCCAGGAGCGGGGGACACAGATACGCAGTATTTT
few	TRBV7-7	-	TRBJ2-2	CASSPTRPTGELFF	TGTGCCAGCAGCCCTACTCGCCCCACCGGGGAGCTGTTTTTT
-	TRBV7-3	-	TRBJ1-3	CASSLTAGHPSSGNTIYF	TGTGCCAGCAGCTTAACGGCGGGACACCCAAGCTCTGGAAACACCATATATTTT
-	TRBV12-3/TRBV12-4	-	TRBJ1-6	CASSLRGNSPLHF	TGTGCCAGCAGTTTGAGGGGTAATTCACCCCTCCACTTT
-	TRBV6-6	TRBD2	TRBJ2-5	CATRGTSGVQETQYF	TGTGCCACTAGGGGGACTAGCGGGGTCCAAGAGACCCAGTACTTC
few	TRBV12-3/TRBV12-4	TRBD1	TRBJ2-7	CASSRRDRGAYEQYF	TGTGCCAGCAGTAGACGGGACAGGGGAGCCTACGAGCAGTACTTC
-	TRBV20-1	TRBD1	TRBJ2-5	CSARGTGVYETQYF	TGCAGTGCTAGAGGGACAGGGGTATACGAGACCCAGTACTTC
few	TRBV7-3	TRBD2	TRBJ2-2	CASSPGTSDTGELFF	TGTGCCAGCAGTCCCGGGACTAGCGACACCGGGGAGCTGTTTTTT
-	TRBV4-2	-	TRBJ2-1	CASSQRSAGGDEQFF	TGTGCCAGCAGCCAAAGGAGCGCCGGGGGTGATGAGCAGTTCTTC
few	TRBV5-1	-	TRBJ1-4	CASSRDPQTNEKLFF	TGCGCCAGCAGCCGGGACCCCCAGACTAATGAAAAACTGTTTTTT